This record concerns one TCR beta chain sequence. Germline V CDR1 and CDR2: KGHDR, SFDVKD. This CDR3 is 14 amino acids long. The ends were cut back, 9 bases at V and 1 base at J, with 12 bases in the middle. The source of the sample is a study of blood T cell repertoires in COVID-19. Looking at the study overall: Spain, Italy and the United States supplied samples that represented acute and convalescent COVID-19. Nucleic acid was either cDNA or gDNA, and it came from T cells, B-cell-depleted T cells, or PBMCs.

In the source study's methods: From reference gene primer amplification, estimates of nucleated cell counts were derived. Some clones are missing from TCRdb's copy, which holds only in-frame ones; the method was immunoSEQ multiplex PCR. Clone size and the V and J calls come from that table; the DNA yielded D and trimming. The repertoire has some 390,000 clones, around 87% of them found once; the top ten carry 3%. Material: peripheral blood. The sequence derives from a human donor in a cohort sampled during active COVID-19. The rearrangement joins TRBV24-1 to TRBJ2-1, with a weak D call TRBD1 (6 bases). The CDR3, as DNA: TGTGCCACCGAGGACAGCGTTTCCTACAATGAGCAGTTCTTC. This encodes CATEDSVSYNEQFF.